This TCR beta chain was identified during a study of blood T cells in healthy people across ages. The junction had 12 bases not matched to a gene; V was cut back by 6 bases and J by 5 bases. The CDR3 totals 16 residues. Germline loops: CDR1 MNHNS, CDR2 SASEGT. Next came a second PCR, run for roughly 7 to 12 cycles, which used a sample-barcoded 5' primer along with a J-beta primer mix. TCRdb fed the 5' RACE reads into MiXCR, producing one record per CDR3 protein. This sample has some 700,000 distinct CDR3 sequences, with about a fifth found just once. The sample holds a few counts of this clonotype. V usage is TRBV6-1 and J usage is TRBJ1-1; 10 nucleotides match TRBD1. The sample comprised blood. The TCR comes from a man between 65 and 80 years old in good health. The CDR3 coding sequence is TGTGCCAGCAGGGCTCCGGGACAGGGGTTCAGAACTGAAGCTTTCTTT. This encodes CASRAPGQGFRTEAFF.